This record looks at one TCR beta chain sequence and its context. This entry is derived from a study of blood T cell repertoires in COVID-19. Germline V gene sequence: CDR1 MDHEN, CDR2 SYDVKM. The CDR3 loop spans 14 amino acids. V was clipped by 8 bases and J by 0 bases; unmatched bases: 4. Those enrolled, adults aged roughly 18 to 89 years, came from 24 US areas. Profiled with immunoSEQ multiplex PCR; TCRdb holds only in-frame clones, not every one. The sample holds approximately 280,000 clones, roughly 90% seen once. This chain uses TRBV28 with TRBJ2-7; 10 positions agree with TRBD2. Source material: PBMCs or T cells enriched from blood (not recorded which). This sequence originates from a woman aged 18-29 years with acute COVID-19. The DNA for the CDR3 is TGTGCCAGCCGCTCTAGCGGGAGCTCCTACGAGCAGTACTTC. Residues: CASRSSGSSYEQYF.